The sample holds many counts of the clone carrying this T cell receptor (beta chain). Trimming pared 3 bases from V and 1 base from J, leaving 14 bases between. Per the germline V gene, CDR1 is DFQATT and CDR2 is SNEGSKA (reference sequence). The CDR3 is 15 residues long. This sample was included in a study of early T cells in non-severe SARS-CoV-2 infection. The overall study: Unsorted whole blood bulk RNA was sequenced, with unpaired chains.

Unique molecular identifiers tagged individual cDNA molecules. TCRdb passed the 5' RACE reads through MiXCR, listing each CDR3 protein once. The table shows about 32,000 distinct CDR3 sequences, with roughly 5.2% occurring only once. This TCR was sampled from an adult who was a healthcare worker with PCR-confirmed SARS-CoV-2 infection or an uninfected control (not recorded which). Sequenced: whole blood. V usage is TRBV20-1 and J usage is TRBJ2-3; D gene uncertain. The CDR3 sequence: CSASQIVPGTDTQYF. The DNA of the CDR3 is TGCAGTGCTAGTCAAATAGTGCCAGGCACAGATACGCAGTATTTT.